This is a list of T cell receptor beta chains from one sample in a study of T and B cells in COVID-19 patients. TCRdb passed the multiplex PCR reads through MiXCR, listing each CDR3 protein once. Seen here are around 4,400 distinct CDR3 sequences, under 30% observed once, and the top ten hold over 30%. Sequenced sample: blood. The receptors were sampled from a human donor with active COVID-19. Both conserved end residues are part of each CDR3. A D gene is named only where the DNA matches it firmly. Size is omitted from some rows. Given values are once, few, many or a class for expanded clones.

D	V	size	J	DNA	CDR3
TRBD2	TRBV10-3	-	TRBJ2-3	TGTGCCATCAGTGGGGGACTAGCGGGCACAGATACGCAGTATTTT	CAISGGLAGTDTQYF
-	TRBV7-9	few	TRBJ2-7	TGTGCCAGCAGCCCCCTCTTAGCCACCTACGAGCAGTACTTC	CASSPLLATYEQYF
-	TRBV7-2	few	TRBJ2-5	TGTGCCAGCAGCTTGTCCGACGGGGGAACCCAGTACTTC	CASSLSDGGTQYF
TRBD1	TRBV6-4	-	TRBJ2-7	TGTGCCAGCAGTGACTACACCTGGACAGGGGGGAAGCTCGAGCAGTACTTC	CASSDYTWTGGKLEQYF
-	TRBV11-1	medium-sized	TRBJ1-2	TGTGCCAGCAGCCGAGGGCAGGTAAACTATGGCTACACCTTC	CASSRGQVNYGYTF
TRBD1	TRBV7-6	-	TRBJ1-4	TGTGCCAGCAGCTTACTCAGGGGGGCAACTAATGAAAAACTGTTTTTT	CASSLLRGATNEKLFF
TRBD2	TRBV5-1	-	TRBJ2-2	TGCGCCAGCAGCTTTGCGGGGGGCACGGCCGCCGGGGAGCTGTTTTTT	CASSFAGGTAAGELFF
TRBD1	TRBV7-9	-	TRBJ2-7	TGTGCCAGCAGCAACAGGGGCCACCCCTACGAGCAGTACTTC	CASSNRGHPYEQYF
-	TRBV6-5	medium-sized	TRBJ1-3	TGTGCCAGCAGTTTTCGGGGTGAAGGTACCACCATATATTTT	CASSFRGEGTTIYF
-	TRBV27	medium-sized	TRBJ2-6	TGTGCCAGTAGCAGGGTGGGGAACGTCCTGACTTTC	CASSRVGNVLTF
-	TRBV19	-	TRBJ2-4	TGTGCCAGTAGTCAACAGGGACGCGGCAAAAACATTCAGTACTTC	CASSQQGRGKNIQYF
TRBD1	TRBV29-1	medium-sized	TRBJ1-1	TGCAGCGTTTCCAGGGGGCCTCACGAAGCTTTCTTT	CSVSRGPHEAFF
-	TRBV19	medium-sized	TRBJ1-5	TGTGCCAGTAGTATCGGACAGTATAGCAATCAGCCCCAGCATTTT	CASSIGQYSNQPQHF
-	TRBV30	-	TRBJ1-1	TGTGCCTGGAGGGCCGGGGGCACTGAAGCTTTCTTT	CAWRAGGTEAFF
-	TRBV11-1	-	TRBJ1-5	TGTGCCAGCAGCCGGGACACGGCCAATCAGCCCCAGCATTTT	CASSRDTANQPQHF
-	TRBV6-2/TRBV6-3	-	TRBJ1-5	TGTGCCAGCAGTTCAGAAGTTCGACAGCGTTTGAATAGCAATCAGCCCCAGCATTTT	CASSSEVRQRLNSNQPQHF
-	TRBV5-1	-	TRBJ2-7	TGCGCCAGCAGCGACACCTCCTACGAGCAGTACTTC	CASSDTSYEQYF
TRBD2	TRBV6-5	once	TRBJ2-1	TGTGCCAGCAGTTCGATACTAGCGGGAGGCTATGAGCAGTTCTTC	CASSSILAGGYEQFF
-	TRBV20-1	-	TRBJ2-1	TGCAGTGCGCACTTAGCCAGCTCCTACAATGAGCAGTTCTTC	CSAHLASSYNEQFF
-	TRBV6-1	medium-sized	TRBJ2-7	TGTGCCAGCAGTGAAGCAGGGCTTGGGGACGAGCAGTACTTC	CASSEAGLGDEQYF
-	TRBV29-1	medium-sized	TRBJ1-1	TGCAGCGTTGTAGGGGGGTCTGAAGCTTTCTTT	CSVVGGSEAFF
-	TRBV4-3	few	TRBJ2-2	TGCGCCAGCAGCCGGGGGGAAGGTGGGGAGCTGTTTTTT	CASSRGEGGELFF
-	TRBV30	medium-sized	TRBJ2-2	TGTGCCTGGAAGGCGCCGGGGATACGGGAGCTGTTTTTT	CAWKAPGIRELFF
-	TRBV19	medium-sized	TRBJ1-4	TGTGCCAGTAGGTCCGCAGGGGCTAATGAAAAACTGTTTTTT	CASRSAGANEKLFF
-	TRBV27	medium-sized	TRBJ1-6	TGTGCCAGCAGTGTACAGGGTTTCAATTCACCCCTCCACTTT	CASSVQGFNSPLHF
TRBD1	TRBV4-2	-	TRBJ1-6	TGTGCCAGCAGCCCTTCCTTAGGGCAGGGGGCGAATTCACCCCTCCACTTT	CASSPSLGQGANSPLHF
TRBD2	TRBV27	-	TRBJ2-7	TGTGCCAGCAGCACGGGGGGGGGGTCCTACGAGCAGTACTTC	CASSTGGGSYEQYF
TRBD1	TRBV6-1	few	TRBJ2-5	TGTGCCAGCATCGCGCATTACAGGGGGCCGGAGACCCAGTACTTC	CASIAHYRGPETQYF